One and the same sample provided the 12 T cell receptor beta chains below, sequenced in a study of blood T cell repertoires in COVID-19. The data were produced by immunoSEQ multiplex PCR, yet TCRdb's version contains in-frame clones alone and is incomplete. The sample lists some 290,000 clones, about nine tenths occurring once. Material: peripheral blood. The receptor set was obtained from a woman aged 45-65 years who had recovered from COVID-19.

V usage is TRBV6-5 and J usage is TRBJ1-2; D might be TRBD1 (6 bases). The CDR3 covers 14 residues. V lost 6 bases to trimming and J lost 6 bases, with 17 bases between them. Looked up from germline, CDR1 is MNHEY and CDR2 is SVGAGI. Here the CDR3 DNA reads TGTGCCAGCAGCCTACAGGGTCCTAGAGATGGCTACACCTTC. This encodes CASSLQGPRDGYTF.

This chain uses TRBV7-2 with TRBJ1-1; 8 bases fit TRBD1. Germline-derived CDR1 and CDR2 are SGHTA and FQGNSA. CDR3 length: 14 amino acids. V lost 5 bases to trimming and J lost 6 bases; unmatched junction nucleotides: 8. CDR3 protein: CASSAQGAGAEAFF. The CDR3 DNA sequence: TGTGCCAGCAGCGCCCAGGGGGCAGGAGCTGAAGCTTTCTTT. Combining the CDR3 with reference TRBV7-2 and TRBJ1-1 gives the whole variable domain GAGVSQSPSNKVTEKGKDVELRCDPISGHTALYWYRQSLGQGLEFLIYFQGNSAPDKSGLPSDRFSAERTGGSVSTLTIQRTQQEDSAVYLCASSAQGAGAEAFFGQGTRLTVV.

The rearrangement joins TRBV5-1 to TRBJ1-1; D may be TRBD1 (5 bases). CDR3 length: 14 amino acids. Germline CDR1 is SGHRS and CDR2 is YFSETQ. V lost 1 base, J lost 3 bases, and 10 bases lay in between. This CDR3 reads CASSLTGAYTEAFF. CDR3 DNA sequence: TGCGCCAGCAGCTTGACAGGCGCGTACACTGAAGCTTTCTTT.

The rearrangement joins TRBV6-5 to TRBJ2-3, with 9 nucleotides matching TRBD1. J gave up 3 bases and V 4 bases, and 5 bases lay outside the gene matches. The CDR3 has 15 residues. Germline CDR1 is MNHEY and CDR2 is SVGAGI. CDR3 sequence (DNA): TGTGCCAGCAGTTCGGGACAGGGAACAACAGATACGCAGTATTTT. Translation: CASSSGQGTTDTQYF.

This rearrangement joins TRBV27 to TRBJ1-4, with 12 bases that match TRBD1. The CDR3 has 17 amino acids. Germline CDR1 MNHEY, CDR2 SMNVEV (reference sequence). The trim removed 5 bases at V and 6 bases at J, leaving 10 bases unmatched. CDR3: CASSPPRGTGGDEKLFF. The CDR3 DNA reads as TGTGCCAGCAGTCCCCCCCGCGGGACAGGGGGCGATGAAAAACTGTTTTTT.

This chain uses TRBV25-1 with TRBJ1-1, with D unclear. The V end lost 4 bases, the J end lost 5 bases, and 11 bases lay between the germline ends. This CDR3 has 13 amino acids. Germline values: CDR1 MGHDK, CDR2 SYGVNS. DNA for the CDR3: TGTGCCAGCAGTGTCAGAGGGAGGACTGAAGCTTTCTTT. It codes for CASSVRGRTEAFF.

V gene TRBV6-6 combines with J gene TRBJ1-2, with 12 bases aligning to TRBD1. The CDR3 is 15 residues long. J was trimmed by 5 bases and V by 6 bases; bases with no gene match: 7. The V gene's germline CDR1 is MNHNY and CDR2 SVGAGI (reference sequence). The chain's CDR3 is CASRTGTGGGYGYTF. The CDR3 coding sequence is TGTGCCAGCAGAACAGGGACAGGGGGCGGGTATGGCTACACCTTC.

CDR3 loop: CASSLEASGASFF. The CDR3 DNA follows: TGCGCCAGCAGCTTGGAAGCTAGCGGGGCGTCGTTCTTC. This chain links TRBV5-1 with TRBJ2-1; 9 positions match TRBD2. Per the germline V gene, CDR1 is SGHRS and CDR2 is YFSETQ. Trimming cost V 0 bases and J 15 bases; bases outside gene matches: 7. This CDR3 is built from 13 residues.

This clone was observed a handful of times. The chain recombines TRBV29-1 with TRBJ2-3, with D possibly being TRBD2 (5 bases). The CDR3 has 12 residues. Germline CDR1 and CDR2: SQVTM and ANQGSEA. V was trimmed by 6 bases and J by 4 bases, leaving 11 bases between them. CDR3 region: CSVGGGPDTQYF. The CDR3 DNA reads TGCAGCGTCGGTGGAGGACCAGATACGCAGTATTTT.

The genes are TRBV5-1 and TRBJ2-2, with D perhaps TRBD2 (5 bases). Trimming left V 1 base short and J 2 bases short, with 12 bases between. Germline V gene data show CDR1 as SGHRS and CDR2 as YFSETQ. CDR3 length: 16 amino acids. The CDR3 reads CASSLYPGINTGELFF. The DNA of the CDR3 is TGCGCCAGCAGCTTGTATCCGGGGATCAACACCGGGGAGCTGTTTTTT.

This clone was picked up a small number of times. The chain is built from TRBV7-2 and TRBJ2-2, with 13 positions matching TRBD2. Germline V CDR1 and CDR2: SGHTA, FQGNSA. The CDR3 totals 19 residues. Unmatched junction bases numbered 8, after V lost 4 bases and J lost 0 bases. CDR3 nucleotides: TGTGCCAGCAGCTCATATTTACTAGCGGGGGGGACGAACACCGGGGAGCTGTTTTTT. Translation gives CASSSYLLAGGTNTGELFF.

The gene calls are TRBV5-4 and TRBJ1-2, with D maybe TRBD1 (6 bases). Germline V gives CDR1 SGHNT, CDR2 YYREEE (reference sequence). Trimming shortened V by 5 bases and J by 5 bases, and 22 bases separated the two germline ends. CDR3 length: 16 amino acids. The CDR3 loop reads CASRRKQGPTNYGYTF. The CDR3 nucleotides are TGTGCCAGCAGAAGGAAACAGGGCCCTACAAATTATGGCTACACCTTC.